This TCR beta chain was identified in a study of T-cell reconstitution after alpha-beta-depleted transplantation in children. CDR3 size: 14 residues. The germline V gene encodes CDR1 DFQATT and CDR2 SNEGSKA (reference sequence). With V trimmed by 3 bases and J by 4 bases, 6 bases remained unmatched. The authors prepared the TCRbeta library with unique molecular identifiers. TCRdb re-called the PCR reads with MiXCR, one entry per CDR3 protein. This sample has roughly 500,000 distinct CDR3 sequences, with roughly 33% found just once. The starting material was PBMCs from the stem cell graft donor, obtained from the stem cell graft. The chain recombines TRBV20-1 with TRBJ1-1; 9 positions match TRBD1. This receptor was obtained from a human donor who donated a stem cell graft to a child with aplastic anemia. In DNA, the CDR3 is TGCAGTGCTAGCCACAGGGGGCCGGGCACTGAAGCTTTCTTT. Its translation: CSASHRGPGTEAFF.